This T cell receptor beta chain was recorded in a study of blood T cell repertoires in COVID-19 (dated by TCRdb to 2018 to 2021). About the investigation overall: Collaborator samples came from the United States, Italy and Spain and covered acute and convalescent phases of COVID-19. The material from the prospective study consisted of cDNA or gDNA derived from T cells, B-cell-depleted T cells, or PBMCs. Subjects who had been exposed to COVID-19, were actively infected with it, or had recovered from it provided the deeply sampled blood TCRbeta repertoires that made up the dataset. A freely available public database, intended as a resource for researchers studying the immune response to SARS-CoV-2, is where the repertoires were released. The samples were drawn from the first 160 participants of the ongoing ImmuneRACE study and from some 1,300 subjects provided by 6 global collaborators. Nearly every sample came with metadata listing a de-identified subject ID, COVID-19 status, age in years and sex. Where available, HLA class I and class II types were taken from metadata supplied by the sample provider and were not determined by assay-based typing. Here is what the overall study found, with its caveats: How much clinical and demographic metadata was included differed by source and by participant, and the metadata was provided uncurated.

Trimming at the junction amounts to 11 bases on V and 6 bases on J, and the germline ends lie 16 bases apart. Measured from the cysteine to the phenylalanine, the CDR3 is 13 residues long. Only CDR3 DNA is held: 39 bases, read in frame from base 1. As encoded in the germline V gene, CDR1 is MNHEY while CDR2 is SVGAGI. Each collaborating institution followed its own protocols to collect whole blood in K2EDTA tubes. Collaborator samples were shipped for TCRbeta analysis as frozen whole blood, isolated PBMCs, or DNA extracted from either sample type. The immunoSEQ Assay, a bias-controlled multiplex PCR, was used to amplify TCRbeta CDR3 regions from genomic DNA. For the original study's pipeline: Within the assay, amplification of reference gene primers was used to estimate how many nucleated cells each sample contained. To quantify the absolute abundance of each unique TCRbeta CDR3 rearrangement, sequence reads were collapsed and filtered. For each sample, productive Simpson clonality was calculated as the square root of Simpson's diversity index across productive rearrangements. TCRdb's version of the immuneACCESS table is confined to in-frame rearrangements and falls short of the full clone set. An unresolved V gene accounts for under half of the shortfall where checked; the remainder is of unknown origin. For V, J and clone size, that table is used; D and trimming come from the DNA. The sample records some 280,000 clones, around four fifths of which are singletons. Around 3.9% of the sample rests with the top ten.

In regard to this clone: What this receptor recognizes is not known. Nothing much larger sits one base from this clone, and base qualities are not available.

The TCR was taken from a woman in her fifties or sixties with active or convalescent COVID-19. The chain couples TRBV6-5 to TRBJ2-2, with TRBD2 perhaps the D gene, on 6 matching bases. Sample: peripheral blood. This receptor has the CDR3 CAGRDFGAGELFF. The nucleotides are TGTGCCGGACGGGACTTTGGGGCCGGGGAGCTGTTTTTT.